The present T cell receptor beta chain was sequenced within a study of T cells in narcolepsy (dated 2018 in TCRdb). Background on the whole study: Patients with narcolepsy type 1 or type 2 (NT1, NT2) were enrolled in the study together with healthy control donors. To look for autoreactive T cells in narcolepsy patients that target self-antigens of hypocretin neurons (hypocretin, TRIB2), the study used TCR Vbeta sequencing to follow clonotypes in blood and CSF.

The library came from the immunoSEQ multiplex PCR assay. The table was pulled from immuneACCESS by TCRdb, which kept in-frame rearrangements only. Such tables lose some clones; where checked, under half of the loss comes from unresolved V genes, and the rest has no known cause. This sample is represented by under 40,000 clones; under 85% of them were singletons. The top ten constitute over 0.6% of the sample. The investigation overall reported the following: No sequences matching autoreactive T cell clones were contained in some blood memory CD4+ repertoires from patients and controls. Autoreactive clonotypes were reported to be detected serially in the blood of the same patients and of different patients, but not in the blood of healthy controls. Numbers of sequenced blood memory CD4+ clonotypes were comparable, averaging roughly 37,000 in patients and roughly 32,000 in controls. Plots comparing CSF and blood CD4+ T cell clonotypes from the same patient highlighted HCRT-specific and TRIB2-specific autoreactive clonotypes.

CDR1 SGHTA and CDR2 FQGNSA were looked up in the germline V gene. V is shortened by 5 bases, J by 2 bases, and the region joining them spans 13 bases. The CDR3, cysteine through phenylalanine, is 15 amino acids long. Only the CDR3 DNA is retained, 45 bases long and in frame from the first base. For TCR Vbeta sequencing, memory CD4+ T cells were sorted ex vivo from the peripheral blood of both healthy controls and narcolepsy patients. On this clone: There is no known antigen for this receptor. No qualities accompany the bases; no much larger clone lies one base away.

This TCR was recovered from a human donor in good health. Input material: memory (CD45RA-) CD4+ T cells from blood. The cell subset or site label here, explained by the study, means: memory T cells sorted ex vivo from peripheral blood. This receptor chain uses TRBV7-2 and TRBJ1-5, with an unclear D gene assignment. Here the CDR3 is given as CASSPQSGGNQPQHF. The nucleotides are TGTGCCAGCAGCCCCCAGTCTGGAGGCAATCAGCCCCAGCATTTT.